Below are 16 T cell receptor beta chains sequenced from a single sample in a study of T cell responses to AZD1222 COVID-19 vaccine. The table came from immunoSEQ multiplex PCR; TCRdb's copy has only in-frame clones and leaves some out. Of around 130,000 clones listed, over 85% were seen once; the top ten hold approximately 3.1%. The sequenced sample was peripheral blood, obtained on day 0 of AZD1222 vaccination. Receptors originate from an adult in good health.

The CDR3 bases are TGTGCCAGCAGCTTAATGGCAGGGGCGGAATACAATGAGCAGTTCTTC. Translated: CASSLMAGAEYNEQFF. V usage is TRBV7-3 and J usage is TRBJ2-1; a weak D match, TRBD1 (6 bases). The V and J ends lost 1 base and 4 bases respectively, with 14 bases between them. Germline CDR1 and CDR2: SGHTA and FQGTGA. The CDR3 has 16 residues.

The rearrangement joins TRBV5-1 to TRBJ1-1; D is possibly TRBD1 (6 bases). Trimming stripped 3 bases from V and 3 bases from J, with 12 bases between. Per germline, CDR1 SGHRS and CDR2 YFSETQ. The CDR3 loop spans 14 amino acids. CDR3: CASSSQGHDTEAFF. The CDR3 coding sequence is TGCGCCAGCAGCTCCCAGGGGCATGACACTGAAGCTTTCTTT. Based on the CDR3 plus reference TRBV5-1 and TRBJ1-1, the full variable domain is KAGVTQTPRYLIKTRGQQVTLSCSPISGHRSVSWYQQTPGQGLQFLFEYFSETQRNKGNFPGRFSGRQFSNSRSEMNVSTLELGDSALYLCASSSQGHDTEAFFGQGTRLTVV.

V usage is TRBV28 and J usage is TRBJ2-1; weak D call: TRBD2 (6 bases). CDR1 is MDHEN, CDR2 SYDVKM, per germline. V lost 3 bases, J lost 6 bases, and 15 bases lay in between. CDR3 length: 15 amino acids. In DNA form, the CDR3 reads TGTGCCAGCAGTTTCGGGGGAATGCGGTTCAATGAGCAGTTCTTC. The encoded protein is CASSFGGMRFNEQFF.

The chain is built from TRBV7-2 and TRBJ2-7; unclear D gene. The CDR3 covers 15 residues. The germline CDR1 and CDR2 sequences are SGHTA and FQGNSA. V lost 5 bases and J lost 0, with 14 bases in between. In nucleotides, the CDR3 is TGTGCCAGCAGCCTCCGATGGGTTGGCTCCTACGAGCAGTACTTC. This translates into CASSLRWVGSYEQYF.

V gene TRBV14 combines with J gene TRBJ2-2; a possible D gene is TRBD2 (6 bases). Per the germline V gene, CDR1 is SGHDN and CDR2 is FVKESK. V lost 4 bases and J 2 bases, leaving 8 bases between the germline ends. The CDR3 totals 14 residues. The CDR3 DNA reads as TGTGCCAGCAGCCGCGGACTAAACACCGGGGAGCTGTTTTTT. Its translation: CASSRGLNTGELFF.

The chain employs TRBV10-3 and TRBJ1-3; TRBD1 might be the D (5 bases). Trimming took off 6 bases at V and 4 bases at J, with 10 bases between the two ends. Germline CDR1 is ENHRY and CDR2 is SYGVKD. The CDR3 spans 13 residues. As DNA, the CDR3 is TGTGCCATCAGAGGGGAGATGGGAAACACCATATATTTT. Translating it yields CAIRGEMGNTIYF.

V usage is TRBV29-1 and J usage is TRBJ1-3, with D possibly TRBD1 on 6 matching bases. The CDR3 is 13 amino acids. Trimming took off 7 bases at V and 0 bases at J, with 10 bases between the two ends. Germline CDR1 is SQVTM and CDR2 is ANQGSEA. The CDR3 DNA sequence: TGCAGCGGGACAGAGAGCTCTGGAAACACCATATATTTT. Its protein is CSGTESSGNTIYF.

V gene TRBV19 combines with J gene TRBJ2-1; TRBD2 matches at 13 bases. The CDR3 is made up of 20 amino acids. With V trimmed by 4 bases and J by 2 bases, 14 bases remained unmatched. Germline CDR1 LNHDA, CDR2 SQIVND (reference sequence). The CDR3 DNA follows: TGTGCCAGTAGTACCGGGTATACACTAGCGGGAGGGGACGCCTACAATGAGCAGTTCTTC. Protein: CASSTGYTLAGGDAYNEQFF. The whole variable domain, remainder taken from reference TRBV19 and TRBJ2-1, is DGGITQSPKYLFRKEGQNVTLSCEQNLNHDAMYWYRQDPGQGLRLIYYSQIVNDFQKGDIAEGYSVSREKKESFPLTVTSAQKNPTAFYLCASSTGYTLAGGDAYNEQFFGPGTRLTVL.

The chain couples TRBV11-2 to TRBJ2-7; tentatively, D is TRBD1 (6 bases). Trimming took off 6 bases at V and 3 bases at J, with 12 bases between the two ends. Germline assignment: CDR1 SGHAT and CDR2 FQNNGV. The CDR3 sequence is 13 residues long. DNA of the CDR3: TGTGCCAGCAGAGAAACAGGGAACTACGAGCAGTACTTC. Its translation: CASRETGNYEQYF.

The chain combines TRBV29-1 with TRBJ1-3; D unclear. The germline CDR1 and CDR2 sequences are SQVTM and ANQGSEA. The V end lost 7 bases, the J end lost 3 bases, and 7 bases lay between the germline ends. The length of the CDR3 is 11 residues. The CDR3 DNA reads as TGCAGCGCCGAGCATGGAAACACCATATATTTT. It translates to CSAEHGNTIYF. Using reference TRBV29-1 and TRBJ1-3 for the parts outside the CDR3, the full variable domain is SAVISQKPSRDICQRGTSLTIQCQVDSQVTMMFWYRQQPGQSLTLIATANQGSEATYESGFVIDKFPISRPNLTFSTLTVSNMSPEDSSIYLCSAEHGNTIYFGEGSWLTVV.

The rearrangement joins TRBV9 to TRBJ1-3; D is ambiguous. V lost 3 bases and J lost 7, with 8 bases in between. The CDR3 is 12 amino acids. Looked up from germline, CDR1 is SGDLS and CDR2 is YYNGEE. CDR3 nucleotide sequence: TGTGCCAGCAGCGGGGGAGACAACACCATATATTTT. As protein: CASSGGDNTIYF.

The V gene is TRBV30, the J gene TRBJ1-1; 9 bases are shared with TRBD1. CDR3 length: 15 residues. Unmatched junction bases numbered 10, after V lost 8 bases and J lost 0 bases. Germline CDR1 is GTSNPN and CDR2 is SVGIG (reference sequence). CDR3 in amino acids: CAVGQGRILNTEAFF. CDR3 DNA sequence: TGTGCCGTGGGACAGGGCCGAATCTTGAACACTGAAGCTTTCTTT.

The gene calls are TRBV11-2 and TRBJ2-1; 8 nucleotides match TRBD2. In germline, CDR1 is SGHAT, CDR2 FQNNGV. V lost 5 bases, J lost 2 bases, and 11 bases stayed unmatched. CDR3 length: 17 residues. CDR3 bases: TGTGCCAGCAGCCCAGACCCCGGGAGGGGGGCCTACAATGAGCAGTTCTTC. This codes for CASSPDPGRGAYNEQFF.

The chain employs TRBV5-1 and TRBJ1-1; D remains ambiguous. CDR3 length: 12 amino acids. The germline V gene encodes CDR1 SGHRS and CDR2 YFSETQ. The ends were cut back, 6 bases at V and 0 bases at J, with 6 bases in the middle. The CDR3 loop reads CASKDLNTEAFF. In nucleotides, the CDR3 is TGCGCCAGCAAGGACCTGAACACTGAAGCTTTCTTT.

The V gene is TRBV30, the J gene TRBJ2-2, with D unresolved. The CDR3 length is 12 residues. The germline gives CDR1 GTSNPN, CDR2 SVGIG (reference sequence). V dropped 2 bases and J dropped 5 bases, with 6 bases sitting between them. The CDR3 region has the DNA TGTGCCTGGAGTTTGGTTACCGGGGAGCTGTTTTTT. Amino acids: CAWSLVTGELFF.

This chain connects TRBV28 to TRBJ2-7; 7 nucleotides line up with TRBD1. The germline gives CDR1 MDHEN, CDR2 SYDVKM. CDR3 length: 14 amino acids. J was trimmed by 3 bases and V by 6 bases; bases with no gene match: 8. The CDR3 DNA reads as TGTGCCAGCAGAGTTTCGACAGGGCTCTACGAGCAGTACTTC. It is translated as CASRVSTGLYEQYF.